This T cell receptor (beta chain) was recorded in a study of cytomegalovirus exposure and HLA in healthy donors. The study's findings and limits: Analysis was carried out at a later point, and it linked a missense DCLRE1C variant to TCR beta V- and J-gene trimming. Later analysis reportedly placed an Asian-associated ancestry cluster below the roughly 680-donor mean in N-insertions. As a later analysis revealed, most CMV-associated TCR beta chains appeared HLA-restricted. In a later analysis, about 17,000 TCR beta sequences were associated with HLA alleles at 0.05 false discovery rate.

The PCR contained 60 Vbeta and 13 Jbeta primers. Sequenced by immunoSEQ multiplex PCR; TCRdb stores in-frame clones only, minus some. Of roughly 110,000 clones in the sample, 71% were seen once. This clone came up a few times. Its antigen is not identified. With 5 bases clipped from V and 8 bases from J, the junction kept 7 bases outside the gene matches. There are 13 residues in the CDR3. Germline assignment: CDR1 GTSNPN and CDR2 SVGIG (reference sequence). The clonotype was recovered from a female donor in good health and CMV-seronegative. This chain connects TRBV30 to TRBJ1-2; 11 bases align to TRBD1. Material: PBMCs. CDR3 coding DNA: TGTGCCTGGTCCGGACAGGGGGCATTGGGCTACACCTTC. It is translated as CAWSGQGALGYTF.